A selection of T cell receptor beta chains follows, all from one sample in a study of T cells after somatic rescue of genetic block. Profiled with immunoSEQ multiplex PCR; TCRdb holds only in-frame clones, not every one. Found here are some 90,000 clones, 85% to 90% of them singletons; the top ten hold approximately 1.5%. The sequencing input was peripheral blood mononuclear cells (PBMCs). The receptor source for this set is a woman aged 18-30 years. The CDR3 runs from the conserved cysteine through the conserved F or W. A D gene is named only where the DNA matches it firmly. Part of the rows lack a size; the others show once, few, many or a class for expanded clones.

TRBJ2-1 TRBV9 . . CASSVGGNNEQFF TGTGCCAGCAGCGTAGGAGGTAACAATGAGCAGTTCTTC
TRBJ1-2 TRBV25-1 few . CASSLHRDYTF TGTGCCAGCAGTCTACACAGGGACTACACCTTC
TRBJ2-5 TRBV4-1 . . CASSLLGPDSYQETQYF TGCGCCAGCAGCCTACTCGGCCCAGACAGTTATCAAGAGACCCAGTACTTC
TRBJ2-7 TRBV5-5 . . CASSLQGSYEQYF TGTGCCAGCAGCCTACAGGGTTCCTACGAGCAGTACTTC
TRBJ2-1 TRBV9 . TRBD2 CASSVGGSYEQFF TGTGCCAGCAGCGTAGGCGGGAGCTATGAGCAGTTCTTC
TRBJ1-4 TRBV18 . . CASSPQRTNEKLFF TGTGCCAGCTCACCACAGAGAACTAATGAAAAACTGTTTTTT
TRBJ2-1 TRBV4-1 . . CASSQDPPAGSYNEQFF TGCGCCAGCAGCCAAGACCCCCCCGCGGGAAGCTACAATGAGCAGTTCTTC
TRBJ2-5 TRBV11-1 . . CASSFAKEGFGETQYF TGTGCCAGCAGCTTCGCGAAGGAGGGGTTCGGAGAGACCCAGTACTTC
TRBJ1-2 TRBV18 few TRBD1 CASSRDSDYGYTF TGTGCCAGCTCTCGGGACAGTGACTATGGCTACACCTTC
TRBJ1-1 TRBV6-5 . . CASSRAVNTEAFF TGTGCCAGCAGCCGGGCGGTGAACACTGAAGCTTTCTTT
TRBJ1-5 TRBV6-6 . . CASSGGGTQPQHF TGTGCCAGCAGTGGCGGAGGGACCCAGCCCCAGCATTTT
TRBJ2-7 TRBV5-4 once . CASSLGRPGASYEQYF TGTGCCAGCAGCTTGGGCCGGCCAGGGGCTTCCTACGAGCAGTACTTC
TRBJ2-3 TRBV29-1 . . CSGQKTGVADTQYF TGCAGCGGACAGAAAACGGGAGTTGCAGATACGCAGTATTTT
TRBJ1-2 TRBV6-1 many TRBD1 CASSADRGYGYTF TGTGCCAGCAGTGCGGACAGGGGATATGGCTACACCTTC
TRBJ1-3 TRBV19 few TRBD1 CASSQYRGRAGNTIYF TGTGCCAGTAGCCAATACAGGGGGCGCGCTGGAAACACCATATATTTT
TRBJ2-7 TRBV11-2 once . CASSLGSSRPHEQYF TGTGCCAGCAGCTTAGGCAGTTCAAGACCCCACGAGCAGTACTTC
TRBJ1-3 TRBV5-5 . . CASSLAMDSGNTIYF TGTGCCAGCAGCTTGGCCATGGACTCTGGAAACACCATATATTTT
TRBJ1-1 TRBV5-1 few . CASSLGAGWTEAFF TGCGCCAGCAGCTTGGGGGCAGGGTGGACTGAAGCTTTCTTT
TRBJ2-2 TRBV21-1 . . CASSPPEQGGTGELFF TGTGCCAGCAGCCCCCCTGAGCAGGGTGGCACCGGGGAGCTGTTTTTT
TRBJ1-5 TRBV18 . TRBD1 CASSRRGGGQPQHF TGTGCCAGCTCACGCAGGGGGGGCGGACAGCCCCAGCATTTT
TRBJ1-3 TRBV30 once TRBD1 CAWFSYRGKRNTIYF TGTGCCTGGTTCTCCTACAGGGGGAAGCGAAACACCATATATTTT
TRBJ2-1 TRBV7-3 . TRBD2 CASSLTSETGTSRNEQFF TGTGCCAGCAGCTTAACATCGGAAACCGGGACTAGTCGCAATGAGCAGTTCTTC
TRBJ1-1 TRBV7-8 . TRBD1 CASSSRTGPRGAFF TGTGCCAGCAGCTCCCGGACAGGGCCTCGGGGAGCTTTCTTT
TRBJ2-7 TRBV27 . . CASSFPTYEQYF TGTGCCAGCAGTTTCCCCACCTACGAGCAGTACTTC
TRBJ1-1 TRBV5-1 . TRBD1 CASSTTGAGGTEAFF TGCGCCAGCAGCACCACAGGGGCCGGAGGCACTGAAGCTTTCTTT
TRBJ2-3 TRBV30 . . CAWSFGQTLDTQYF TGTGCCTGGAGTTTTGGACAAACCTTAGATACGCAGTATTTT
TRBJ2-5 TRBV5-1 . TRBD2 CASSLGHLIAGGETQYF TGCGCCAGCAGCTTAGGTCACCTCATAGCGGGAGGCGAGACCCAGTACTTC
TRBJ2-7 TRBV6-6 . . CASSYSTGGYEQYF TGTGCCAGCAGTTACTCGACCGGGGGCTACGAGCAGTACTTC
TRBJ2-2 TRBV7-2 . . CASSPASNTGELFF TGTGCCAGCAGTCCAGCCTCGAACACCGGGGAGCTGTTTTTT
TRBJ2-1 TRBV27 . . CASSVIPGPGRWNEQFF TGTGCCAGCAGTGTCATCCCGGGGCCCGGCCGTTGGAATGAGCAGTTCTTC
TRBJ2-7 TRBV7-6 . . CASSLAQRGSYEQYF TGTGCCAGCAGCTTAGCCCAGCGTGGATCCTACGAGCAGTACTTC
TRBJ2-2 TRBV5-1 once . CASSLPRGTGDGGELFF TGCGCCAGCAGCTTGCCCCGCGGGACGGGGGATGGCGGGGAGCTGTTTTTT
TRBJ1-2 TRBV30 once TRBD1 CAWLTGPTLSGYGYTF TGTGCCTGGTTGACAGGGCCCACCTTATCGGGCTATGGCTACACCTTC
TRBJ1-1 TRBV7-8 . . CASSLSSWGTEAFF TGTGCCAGCAGCTTATCCTCCTGGGGTACTGAAGCTTTCTTT
TRBJ2-7 TRBV29-1 . TRBD1 CSVEDPHDRGSLYQQYF TGCAGCGTTGAAGACCCCCATGACAGGGGTTCCCTCTACCAGCAGTACTTC
TRBJ2-1 TRBV27 . TRBD2 CASSLIGTNPYNEQFF TGTGCCAGCAGTTTAATCGGGACTAACCCCTACAATGAGCAGTTCTTC
TRBJ2-1 TRBV9 . . CASWDMRNNEQFF TGTGCCAGCTGGGACATGAGAAACAATGAGCAGTTCTTC
TRBJ1-1 TRBV9 . . CASSLAGTTEAFF TGTGCCAGCAGCCTGGCAGGGACCACTGAAGCTTTCTTT
TRBJ2-7 TRBV5-8 . TRBD1 CASSLYRGAPGSEQYF TGTGCCAGCAGCTTGTACAGGGGTGCCCCGGGGTCCGAGCAGTACTTC
TRBJ2-5 TRBV19 once . CASTPGNSRVETQYF TGTGCCAGTACCCCAGGGAATTCGAGGGTGGAGACCCAGTACTTC